Listed here are 28 T cell receptor beta chains from one sample, sequenced in a study of shared clonotypes between healthy human individuals (dated by TCRdb to the early 2020s). The library was built by means of the immunoSEQ multiplex PCR assay. TCRdb limited this immuneACCESS table to in-frame rearrangements with V and J called. A share of clones is missing; checked studies link under half to unresolved V genes, and the rest is unexplained. This sample is represented by a few million clones; approximately 95% of them were singletons. The ten largest clones capture about 0.39% of the sample. Specimen: naive CD4+ T cells from PBMCs. Taken with the paper, the label for cell subset or site translates to: CD45RA+ positively selected. The receptors derive from a man between 18 and 35 years old in good health. Some clones in this sample may be carry-over from other donors' samples.

In nucleotides, the CDR3 is TGCGCCAGCAGCTTGGGGGGACTAGCGGGAGTAGGAGAGACCCAGTACTTC. It is translated as CASSLGGLAGVGETQYF. The chain has TRBV5-1 and TRBJ2-5; 14 bases match TRBD2. After removal of 0 bases from V and 4 bases from J, the junction contained 5 bases not matched to a gene. This CDR3 region has 17 residues. The V gene's germline CDR1 is SGHRS and CDR2 YFSETQ.

This clone was seen only once. The CDR3: CASSHSGDGYTF. The CDR3 DNA is TGTGCCAGCAGTCACTCAGGGGACGGCTACACCTTC. V usage is TRBV28 and J usage is TRBJ1-2, with a possible D match to TRBD1 (6 bases). Trimming left V 5 bases short and J 8 bases short, with 12 bases between. CDR3 size: 12 residues. Per germline, CDR1 MDHEN and CDR2 SYDVKM.

This chain links TRBV9 with TRBJ2-2, with D possibly TRBD1 on 8 matching bases. CDR1 and CDR2 from the germline V gene are SGDLS and YYNGEE. Deletions cut 0 bases from V and 6 bases from J, with 18 bases between. The CDR3 runs to 17 residues. The CDR3 sequence: CASSVGAGRQGSGELFF. CDR3 sequence (DNA): TGTGCCAGCAGCGTAGGAGCGGGGAGACAGGGGTCCGGGGAGCTGTTTTTT.

J is TRBJ2-1 and V is TRBV4-2; a possible D gene is TRBD2 (6 bases). This CDR3 region has 16 residues. Per the germline V gene, CDR1 is LGHNA and CDR2 is YNFKEQ. The germline V and J ends were trimmed by 2 bases and 2 bases, with 13 bases remaining between them. In nucleotides, the CDR3 is TGTGCCAGCAGCCAAAATGGGGGGTTACCCTACAATGAGCAGTTCTTC. It encodes CASSQNGGLPYNEQFF.

The CDR3 DNA is TGTGCCAGCAGTGACGAGGGCTCTGGGGCCAACGTCCTGACTTTC. Amino acids: CASSDEGSGANVLTF. This chain joins TRBV6-1 and TRBJ2-6; a weak D match, TRBD2 (5 bases). This CDR3 contains 15 residues. Germline V lookup: CDR1 MNHNS, CDR2 SASEGT. V was cut by 3 bases and J by 0 bases, with 6 bases left in between.

The chain employs TRBV11-3 and TRBJ2-7; possible D gene TRBD2, 7 bases. The CDR3 consists of 13 residues. Trimming left V 5 bases short and J 2 bases short, with 10 bases between. Germline loops: CDR1 SGHNT, CDR2 YENEEA. The CDR3 sequence is CASSGGAAYEQYF. Here the CDR3 DNA reads TGTGCCAGCAGCGGGGGGGCGGCCTACGAGCAGTACTTC.

The chain uses TRBV29-1 and TRBJ2-3, with a tentative D call TRBD1 (6 bases). Germline V gene sequence: CDR1 SQVTM, CDR2 ANQGSEA. This CDR3 is 14 amino acids long. The V gene lost 5 bases and the J gene lost 2 bases, with 14 bases spanning the gap. The CDR3 DNA follows: TGCAGCGTTACAACAGGGCTCCTCACAGATACGCAGTATTTT. It specifies CSVTTGLLTDTQYF.

In this sample, this clone turned up once. The chain links TRBV6-5 to TRBJ2-1; a weak D match, TRBD2 (5 bases). Per germline, CDR1 MNHEY and CDR2 SVGAGI. V lost 0 bases to trimming and J lost 9 bases, with 18 bases between them. The CDR3 consists of 16 residues. The CDR3 DNA sequence: TGTGCCAGCAGTTACTCGAGACCGGGGAGTGCGCCTGAGCAGTTCTTC. Protein sequence: CASSYSRPGSAPEQFF.

Concerning this clone: At the DNA level, this CDR3 is encoded by other sequences in the same sample as well. The chain has TRBV20-1 and TRBJ1-2; D is unresolved. Germline V gene sequence: CDR1 DFQATT, CDR2 SNEGSKA (reference sequence). V was pared by 3 bases and J by 2 bases, with 4 bases between. The CDR3 length is 11 residues. The CDR3 DNA reads TGCAGTGCTAGTCTGAACTATGGCTACACCTTC. This sequence encodes CSASLNYGYTF.

A word on this clone: The same CDR3 also results from other DNA sequences found in this sample. J is TRBJ2-7 and V is TRBV7-9; 10 nucleotides agree with TRBD1. CDR3 size: 14 residues. Germline loops: CDR1 SEHNR, CDR2 FQNEAQ (reference sequence). J gave up 3 bases and V 3 bases, and 2 bases lay outside the gene matches. The CDR3 DNA is TGTGCCAGCAGCTTGGGGGACAGGGGCTACGAGCAGTACTTC. Translation: CASSLGDRGYEQYF.

This chain uses TRBV18 with TRBJ2-7; D may be TRBD1 (5 bases). Germline V gene sequence: CDR1 KGHSH, CDR2 LQKENI. This CDR3 is built from 17 residues. The V end was cut by 3 bases, the J end by 4 bases, with 22 bases between. CDR3 DNA: TGTGCCAGCTCACCGAAGGTAGGGGAAGTTGGGTCTTACGAGCAGTACTTC. It yields the protein CASSPKVGEVGSYEQYF.

The rearrangement joins TRBV6-6 to TRBJ1-2, with no clear D. The CDR3 extends over 13 amino acids. Germline V gives CDR1 MNHNY, CDR2 SVGAGI (reference sequence). V shed 8 bases and J shed 7 bases, with 17 bases lying between them. The CDR3 loop is CASAAPQRGGYTF. The DNA of the CDR3 is TGTGCCAGCGCAGCCCCACAGCGGGGTGGCTACACCTTC.

The CDR3, as DNA: TGTGCCAGCAGTGAGATTGGAGGGGAAATGGATACGCAGTATTTT. This codes for CASSEIGGEMDTQYF. The V and J genes are TRBV2 and TRBJ2-3; weak D call: TRBD2 (6 bases). Trimming shortened V by 3 bases and J by 6 bases, and 16 bases separated the two germline ends. The CDR3 consists of 15 residues. The germline CDR1 and CDR2 sequences are SNHLY and FYNNEI.

This clone was seen a single time. This chain links TRBV18 with TRBJ1-4; D is undetermined. Germline V gene data show CDR1 as KGHSH and CDR2 as LQKENI. This CDR3 region has 15 residues. V lost 1 base and J lost 0, with 6 bases in between. The CDR3 loop is CASSPLRPTNEKLFF. CDR3 bases: TGTGCCAGCTCACCACTGCGGCCAACTAATGAAAAACTGTTTTTT. Complete variable domain (other parts from reference TRBV18 and TRBJ1-4): NAGVMQNPRHLVRRRGQEARLRCSPMKGHSHVYWYRQLPEEGLKFMVYLQKENIIDESGMPKERFSAEFPKEGPSILRIQQVVRGDSAAYFCASSPLRPTNEKLFFGSGTQLSVL.

The chain couples TRBV9 to TRBJ1-5; D is perhaps TRBD1 (5 bases). Germline loops: CDR1 SGDLS, CDR2 YYNGEE. There are 14 residues in the CDR3. Trimming pared 4 bases from V and 5 bases from J, leaving 13 bases between. The CDR3 spells CASSPGAEYQPQHF. CDR3 nucleotides: TGTGCCAGCAGCCCCGGGGCCGAGTATCAGCCCCAGCATTTT.

This chain joins TRBV11-2 and TRBJ2-7; tentatively, D is TRBD1 (7 bases). There are 15 residues in the CDR3. Germline V gene data show CDR1 as SGHAT and CDR2 as FQNNGV. V was shortened by 4 bases and J by 3 bases, with 16 bases between the two germline ends. The chain's CDR3 is CASSSPGQTSYEQYF. The DNA for the CDR3 is TGTGCCAGCAGCTCCCCGGGACAGACTAGCTACGAGCAGTACTTC.

CDR3: CASRRGGRMNTEAFF. Here the CDR3 DNA reads TGTGCCAGCAGGAGAGGGGGTAGGATGAACACTGAAGCTTTCTTT. V is TRBV2 and J is TRBJ1-1; a weak D match, TRBD1 (6 bases). Trimming cost V 6 bases and J 0 bases, with 14 bases left between them. Germline V lookup: CDR1 SNHLY, CDR2 FYNNEI. This CDR3 spans 15 amino acids.

V gene TRBV15 combines with J gene TRBJ2-7; D might be TRBD2 (6 bases). The CDR3 has 18 residues. Trimming stripped 0 bases from V and 0 bases from J, with 18 bases between. Germline lookup yields CDR1 LNHNV and CDR2 YYDKDF (reference sequence). This chain's CDR3 is CATSRDLQRVGGSYEQYF. The CDR3 bases are TGTGCCACCAGCAGAGACCTTCAGCGGGTGGGAGGCTCCTACGAGCAGTACTTC.

This clone was picked up one time. The rearrangement links TRBV7-3 to TRBJ2-7, with D maybe TRBD1 (6 bases). The V end was cut by 4 bases, the J end by 5 bases, with 18 bases between. CDR1 is SGHTA, CDR2 FQGTGA, per germline. CDR3 length equals 15 residues. CDR3: CASSYKPTGSNEQYF. The CDR3 bases are TGTGCCAGCAGCTACAAGCCTACAGGGAGCAACGAGCAGTACTTC.

The chain is built from TRBV7-2 and TRBJ2-4; D might be TRBD1 (5 bases). V dropped 1 base and J dropped 1 base, with 14 bases sitting between them. Germline V gene sequence: CDR1 SGHTA, CDR2 FQGNSA. The CDR3 has 17 amino acids. In DNA, the CDR3 is TGTGCCAGCAGCTTAGATCGGGCAGGGCGGGCCAAAAACATTCAGTACTTC. Its protein product is CASSLDRAGRAKNIQYF. Filled out from reference TRBV7-2 and TRBJ2-4, the complete variable domain reads GAGVSQSPSNKVTEKGKDVELRCDPISGHTALYWYRQSLGQGLEFLIYFQGNSAPDKSGLPSDRFSAERTGGSVSTLTIQRTQQEDSAVYLCASSLDRAGRAKNIQYFGAGTRLSVL.

The J gene is TRBJ1-2, the V gene TRBV29-1; 8 nucleotides line up with TRBD1. Germline trimming cut 3 bases from V and 7 bases from J; bases unmatched to any gene: 4. Germline V CDR1 and CDR2: SQVTM, ANQGSEA. This CDR3 has 12 residues. The CDR3 here is CSVDRGPGGYTF. In DNA form, the CDR3 reads TGCAGCGTTGACAGGGGGCCTGGTGGCTACACCTTC.

The gene calls are TRBV15 and TRBJ1-2, with D maybe TRBD1 (6 bases). V dropped 1 base and J dropped 8 bases, with 23 bases sitting between them. The CDR3 covers 17 residues. Per germline, CDR1 LNHNV and CDR2 YYDKDF (reference sequence). CDR3 sequence: CATSRVGLQGRAEGYTF. The CDR3 DNA follows: TGTGCCACCAGCAGAGTGGGGTTGCAGGGGCGCGCGGAGGGCTACACCTTC.

V is TRBV6-6 and J is TRBJ2-1; TRBD2 agrees at 10 bases. Looked up from germline, CDR1 is MNHNY and CDR2 is SVGAGI (reference sequence). V trimming: 6 bases; J trimming: 7 bases; junction bases outside the gene matches: 12. The CDR3 sequence is 16 residues long. This CDR3 reads CASSQREGRSGNEQFF. CDR3 nucleotides: TGTGCCAGCAGCCAGCGGGAGGGCCGATCAGGGAATGAGCAGTTCTTC.

CDR3 loop: CASSPPGGGGYTF. CDR3 nucleotide sequence: TGTGCCAGCAGCCCCCCAGGGGGAGGAGGCTACACCTTC. The rearrangement links TRBV7-2 to TRBJ1-2, with 7 bases matching TRBD1. In germline, CDR1 is SGHTA, CDR2 FQGNSA. The junction had 8 bases not matched to a gene; V was cut back by 5 bases and J by 8 bases. The CDR3 runs to 13 residues. The whole variable domain, filled in from reference TRBV7-2 and TRBJ1-2, reads GAGVSQSPSNKVTEKGKDVELRCDPISGHTALYWYRQSLGQGLEFLIYFQGNSAPDKSGLPSDRFSAERTGGSVSTLTIQRTQQEDSAVYLCASSPPGGGGYTFGSGTRLTVV.

This chain uses TRBV5-1 with TRBJ2-1; 9 nucleotides match TRBD2. V lost 0 bases and J lost 4; bases outside the gene matches: 2. Per the germline V gene, CDR1 is SGHRS and CDR2 is YFSETQ. This CDR3 is built from 15 residues. CDR3 region: CASSLETSGYNEQFF. The CDR3 DNA is TGCGCCAGCAGCTTGGAGACTAGCGGTTACAATGAGCAGTTCTTC.

This sequence joins TRBV5-4 and TRBJ2-1, with D perhaps being TRBD1 or TRBD2 (5 bases each). V dropped 3 bases and J dropped 4 bases, with 17 bases sitting between them. The CDR3 runs 16 residues. The germline CDR1 and CDR2 sequences are SGHNT and YYREEE (reference sequence). For the CDR3, the DNA is TGTGCCAGCAGCTGGGGCGGGCCGAGGGATTACAATGAGCAGTTCTTC. Translated: CASSWGGPRDYNEQFF.

The chain has TRBV7-3 and TRBJ1-2; D is unresolved. Trimming stripped 1 base from V and 4 bases from J, with 10 bases between. The CDR3 length is 14 residues. Germline assignment: CDR1 SGHTA and CDR2 FQGTGA. DNA of the CDR3: TGTGCCAGCAGCTTAAGGGCAGCCGGCTATGGCTACACCTTC. Its protein is CASSLRAAGYGYTF.

For the CDR3, the DNA is TGTGCCAGCAGCTCCCAGGGACAGGGGAACACTGAAGCTTTCTTT. Translating gives CASSSQGQGNTEAFF. The genes are TRBV7-2 and TRBJ1-1, with 9 bases aligning to TRBD1. CDR3 size: 15 residues. Looked up from germline, CDR1 is SGHTA and CDR2 is FQGNSA. V lost 4 bases and J lost 1; bases outside the gene matches: 4.